A single sample is the source of the 17 T cell receptor beta chains below, sequenced in a study (dated by TCRdb to about 2016). Libraries were constructed by RT-PCR. Sequencing used an Illumina MiSeq. The public reads were reprocessed in TCRdb via fastp at Q25 and MiXCR, keeping in-frame beta chains. Each CDR3 protein appears once, grouped with its most common genes and DNA. A total of hundreds of thousands of distinct CDR3 sequences appear in this sample, 14% of them only once. In total, the top ten clones hold roughly 3.9% of the sample. The sample taken for sequencing was memory CD4+ T cells from blood. The source is a female donor in good health, serving as a healthy control.

The V call is TRBV25-1, the J call TRBJ1-6; 9 bases fit TRBD1. With V trimmed by 3 bases and J by 7 bases, 10 bases remained unmatched. The CDR3 is made up of 17 amino acids. Germline V gene sequence: CDR1 MGHDK, CDR2 SYGVNS. CDR3 residues: CASSDWGTGGANSPLHF. The CDR3 bases are TGTGCCAGCAGTGATTGGGGTACAGGGGGCGCAAATTCACCCCTCCACTTT.

Many counts were recorded for this clonotype. The CDR3 loop is CASSGYGGETQYF. In DNA form, the CDR3 reads TGTGCCAGCAGCGGCTACGGGGGAGAGACCCAGTACTTC. V gene TRBV11-3 combines with J gene TRBJ2-5, with a tentative D call TRBD2 (6 bases). V was trimmed by 5 bases and J by 4 bases, leaving 11 bases between them. This CDR3 is 13 amino acids long. Germline V gene lookup returns CDR1 SGHNT and CDR2 YENEEA.

The rearrangement uses TRBV6-1 and TRBJ1-4; weak D call: TRBD1 (5 bases). This CDR3 has 13 amino acids. Between the trimmed V and J ends, which lost 8 bases and 8 bases, there was a span of 15 bases. Germline assignment: CDR1 MNHNS and CDR2 SASEGT. Here the CDR3 DNA reads TGTGCCAGCGGGGCCAGGGCACTCGAAAAACTGTTTTTT. Translated: CASGARALEKLFF.

Many counts were recorded for this clonotype. This rearrangement joins TRBV5-1 to TRBJ2-2, with D perhaps matching TRBD2 (5 bases). CDR1 SGHRS and CDR2 YFSETQ come from the germline V gene. Trimming pared 8 bases from V and 4 bases from J, leaving 15 bases between. CDR3 length: 14 residues. DNA for the CDR3: TGCGCCAGTACCCCGTCTAGCTCCACCGGGGAGCTGTTTTTT. It yields the protein CASTPSSSTGELFF. Full variable domain (remainder filled in from reference TRBV5-1 and TRBJ2-2): KAGVTQTPRYLIKTRGQQVTLSCSPISGHRSVSWYQQTPGQGLQFLFEYFSETQRNKGNFPGRFSGRQFSNSRSEMNVSTLELGDSALYLCASTPSSSTGELFFGEGSRLTVL.

The chain carries TRBV5-1 and TRBJ2-5; 8 bases fit TRBD2. The CDR3 covers 14 residues. CDR1 is SGHRS, CDR2 YFSETQ, per germline. The J segment lost 5 bases and the V segment lost 2 bases, leaving 5 bases of the junction unmatched. CDR3 amino acids: CASSLLGLAETQYF. The DNA for the CDR3 is TGCGCCAGCAGCTTATTAGGACTAGCTGAGACCCAGTACTTC.

This clonotype has just a few counts. The chain links TRBV20-1 to TRBJ2-1; tentative D call: TRBD2 (6 bases). V lost 0 bases, J lost 9 bases, and 18 bases lay in between. The CDR3 is made up of 15 amino acids. Germline V lookup: CDR1 DFQATT, CDR2 SNEGSKA (reference sequence). The CDR3 reads CSARDGGSAMVEQFF. CDR3 nucleotides: TGCAGTGCTAGAGATGGGGGGAGTGCGATGGTTGAGCAGTTCTTC.

This clonotype was seen many times. The genes are TRBV12-3 or TRBV12-4 and TRBJ2-2; tentative D call: TRBD1 (6 bases). The ends were cut back, 4 bases at V and 5 bases at J, with 8 bases in the middle. This CDR3 comprises 13 residues. CDR3 coding DNA: TGTGCCAGCAGTTCCACAGGGACCGGGGAGCTGTTTTTT. Protein: CASSSTGTGELFF.

This clonotype has at least ten counts. This chain joins TRBV20-1 and TRBJ2-5, with D possibly being TRBD1 or TRBD2 (6 bases each). CDR3 length: 15 residues. V lost 0 bases, J lost 2 bases, and 13 bases lay in between. Germline CDR1 and CDR2: DFQATT and SNEGSKA (reference sequence). The CDR3 reads CSAREDGGPQETQYF. In DNA form, the CDR3 reads TGCAGTGCTAGAGAGGATGGGGGGCCACAAGAGACCCAGTACTTC.

The rearrangement joins TRBV13 to TRBJ1-3; D is unclear. This CDR3 is built from 14 residues. V was clipped by 5 bases and J by 4 bases, with 12 bases between them. Germline assignment: CDR1 PRHDT and CDR2 FYEKMQ (reference sequence). This CDR3 reads CASSEYSGGNTIYF. CDR3 in DNA: TGTGCCAGCAGCGAGTACTCAGGAGGAAACACCATATATTTT.

CDR3 coding DNA: TGTGCCAGCCGCCGGGCGGGAGGGGGGAATGAGCAGTTCTTC. Its protein product is CASRRAGGGNEQFF. V gene TRBV6-1 combines with J gene TRBJ2-1; 9 bases fit TRBD2. The CDR3 length is 14 residues. Germline CDR1 MNHNS, CDR2 SASEGT. V lost 8 bases to trimming and J lost 7 bases; unmatched junction nucleotides: 9.

This clonotype was observed a few times. The chain carries TRBV7-8 and TRBJ1-1; 7 bases map to TRBD1. V shed 1 base, J shed 4 bases, and the junction held 6 bases outside the gene matches. The CDR3 runs to 15 residues. Looked up from germline, CDR1 is SGHVS and CDR2 is FQNEAQ. The CDR3 DNA sequence: TGTGCCAGCAGCTTAGTGGGCAGGGGGGTCACTGAAGCTTTCTTT. Protein: CASSLVGRGVTEAFF. Full variable domain (remainder filled in from reference TRBV7-8 and TRBJ1-1): GAGVSQSPRYKVAKRGQDVALRCDPISGHVSLFWYQQALGQGPEFLTYFQNEAQLDKSGLPSDRFFAERPEGSVSTLKIQRTQQEDSAVYLCASSLVGRGVTEAFFGQGTRLTVV.

This clonotype was picked up a small number of times. V gene TRBV4-3 combines with J gene TRBJ1-5, with D perhaps matching TRBD1 (5 bases). Germline values: CDR1 LGHNA, CDR2 YSLEER. CDR3 length: 16 residues. The germline V and J ends were trimmed by 5 bases and 8 bases, with 22 bases remaining between them. The CDR3 DNA sequence: TGCGCCAGCAGCGGTTCCCTCCCGCATTTCAGGGAGCCCCAGCATTTT. Translated: CASSGSLPHFREPQHF.

J is TRBJ2-7 and V is TRBV6-1, with D uncertain. The CDR3 has 15 residues. V lost 0 bases, J lost 3 bases, and 12 bases lay in between. Germline-derived CDR1 and CDR2 are MNHNS and SASEGT. Written as DNA, the CDR3 is TGTGCCAGCAGTGAAGCGGGATTGGGGATCTACGAGCAGTACTTC. It translates to CASSEAGLGIYEQYF.

The chain couples TRBV5-1 to TRBJ1-1; D is uncertain. Between the trimmed V and J ends, which lost 2 bases and 4 bases, there was a span of 9 bases. This CDR3 is 13 amino acids long. The germline V gene encodes CDR1 SGHRS and CDR2 YFSETQ. CDR3 loop: CASSFGPSTEAFF. For the CDR3, the DNA is TGCGCCAGCAGCTTTGGACCGAGCACTGAAGCTTTCTTT.

This clonotype turned up a few times. The rearrangement links TRBV5-4 to TRBJ2-5; D is undetermined. Trimming took off 4 bases at V and 4 bases at J, with 14 bases between the two ends. The CDR3 has 14 residues. Germline CDR1 is SGHNT and CDR2 is YYREEE (reference sequence). The CDR3 sequence: CASSLATEIETQYF. CDR3 DNA: TGTGCCAGCAGCCTGGCAACAGAGATAGAGACCCAGTACTTC.

This clonotype was seen more than once but under ten times. The chain couples TRBV7-9 to TRBJ2-3; 9 nucleotides agree with TRBD2. The J segment lost 6 bases and the V segment lost 6 bases, leaving 7 bases of the junction unmatched. The CDR3 contains 14 residues. CDR1 is SEHNR and CDR2 is FQNEAQ in the germline V gene (reference sequence). DNA of the CDR3: TGTGCCAGCAGACCGAGTAGCGGGGGCGATACGCAGTATTTT. Translated, it gives CASRPSSGGDTQYF.

This chain connects TRBV12-3 or TRBV12-4 to TRBJ1-4; 8 bases match TRBD1. The V segment lost 6 bases and the J segment 7 bases; nucleotides outside the gene matches: 10. The CDR3 sequence is 15 residues long. The CDR3 reads CASSLADRDAEKLFF. The CDR3 DNA reads TGTGCCAGCAGCTTGGCGGACAGGGATGCTGAAAAACTGTTTTTT.